This T cell receptor beta chain was retrieved from a study of siplizumab effects on memory and regulatory T cells. General study results and limits: Solely a minor proportion of alloreactive clones could be assigned to unstimulated subsets. Siplizumab significantly decreased alloreactive sequences from unstimulated CD4+ memory cells.

Between the trimmed V and J ends, which lost 5 bases and 0 bases, there was a span of 7 bases. The CDR3 is made up of 13 amino acids. The germline V gene has CDR1 SGHAT and CDR2 FQNNGV. On this clone itself: Antigen unknown.

Assay: immunoSEQ multiplex PCR; the TCRdb copy retains only in-frame clones and omits some. Of 75,000 to 100,000 clones detected, 94% appear once; the ten largest clones hold roughly 0.29%. This receptor was taken from a human donor in good health. The specimen sequenced was non-Treg CD4+ T cells sorted from blood. The V and J genes are TRBV11-2 and TRBJ1-1, with D uncertain. As DNA, the CDR3 is TGTGCCAGCAGCCAGATAATGAACACTGAAGCTTTCTTT. Translating it yields CASSQIMNTEAFF. The whole variable domain, filled in from reference TRBV11-2 and TRBJ1-1, reads EAGVAQSPRYKIIEKRQSVAFWCNPISGHATLYWYQQILGQGPKLLIQFQNNGVVDDSQLPKDRFSAERLKGVDSTLKIQPAKLEDSAVYLCASSQIMNTEAFFGQGTRLTVV.